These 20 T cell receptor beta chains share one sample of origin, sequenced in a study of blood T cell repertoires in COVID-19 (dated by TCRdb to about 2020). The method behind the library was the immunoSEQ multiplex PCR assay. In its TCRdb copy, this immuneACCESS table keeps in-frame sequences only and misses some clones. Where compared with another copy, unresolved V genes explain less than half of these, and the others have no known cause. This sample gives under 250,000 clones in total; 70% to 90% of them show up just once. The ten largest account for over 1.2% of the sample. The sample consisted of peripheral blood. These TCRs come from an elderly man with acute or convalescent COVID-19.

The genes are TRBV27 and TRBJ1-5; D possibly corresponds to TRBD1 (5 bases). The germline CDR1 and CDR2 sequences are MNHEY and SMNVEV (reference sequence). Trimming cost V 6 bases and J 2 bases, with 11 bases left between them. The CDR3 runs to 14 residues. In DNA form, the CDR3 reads TGTGCCAGCAGCCAGGGTCGCGGCAATCAGCCCCAGCATTTT. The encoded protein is CASSQGRGNQPQHF.

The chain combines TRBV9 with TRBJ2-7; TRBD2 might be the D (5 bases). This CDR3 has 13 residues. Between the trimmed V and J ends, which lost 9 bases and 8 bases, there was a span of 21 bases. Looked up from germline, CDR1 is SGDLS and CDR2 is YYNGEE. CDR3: CATSRGSEWQQYF. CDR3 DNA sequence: TGTGCCACCTCTCGAGGGTCCGAATGGCAGCAGTACTTC.

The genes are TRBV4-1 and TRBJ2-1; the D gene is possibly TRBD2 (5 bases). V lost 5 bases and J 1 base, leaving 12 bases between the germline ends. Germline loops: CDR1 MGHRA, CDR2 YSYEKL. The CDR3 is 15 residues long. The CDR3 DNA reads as TGCGCCAGCAGCTCGCTAGCTGAGTCCTACAATGAGCAGTTCTTC. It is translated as CASSSLAESYNEQFF.

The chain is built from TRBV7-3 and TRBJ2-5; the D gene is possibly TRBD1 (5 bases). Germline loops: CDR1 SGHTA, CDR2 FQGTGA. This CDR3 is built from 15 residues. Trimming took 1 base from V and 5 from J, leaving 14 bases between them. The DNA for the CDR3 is TGTGCCAGCAGCTTAAACGTAGGGGCTCGCGAGACCCAGTACTTC. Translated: CASSLNVGARETQYF.

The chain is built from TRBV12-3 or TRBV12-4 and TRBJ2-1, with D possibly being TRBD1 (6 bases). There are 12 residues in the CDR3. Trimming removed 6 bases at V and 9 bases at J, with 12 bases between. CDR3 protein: CASRPTGSEQFF. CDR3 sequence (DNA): TGTGCCAGCAGACCTACAGGGTCTGAGCAGTTCTTC.

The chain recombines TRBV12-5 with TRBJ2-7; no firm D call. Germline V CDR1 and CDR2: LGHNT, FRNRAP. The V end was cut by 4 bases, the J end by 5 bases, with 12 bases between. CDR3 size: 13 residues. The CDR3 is CASGSTLNHEQYF. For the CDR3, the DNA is TGTGCTAGTGGTTCGACTCTGAACCACGAGCAGTACTTC.

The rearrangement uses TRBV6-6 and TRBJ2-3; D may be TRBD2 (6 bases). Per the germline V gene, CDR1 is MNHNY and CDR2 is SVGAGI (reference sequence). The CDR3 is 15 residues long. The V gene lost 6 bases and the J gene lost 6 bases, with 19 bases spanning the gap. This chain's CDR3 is CASSLTRVRGDTQYF. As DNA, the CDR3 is TGTGCCAGCAGCCTTACGCGGGTTCGGGGGGATACGCAGTATTTT.

CDR3 protein: CASSLNSSPLNWYF. The CDR3 coding sequence is TGTGCCAGCAGCTTAAATTCTAGCCCACTCAACTGGTATTTT. The V call is TRBV7-2, the J call TRBJ2-3; D possibly corresponds to TRBD2 (5 bases). This CDR3 contains 14 residues. CDR1 is SGHTA, CDR2 FQGNSA, per germline. V dropped 2 bases and J dropped 14 bases, with 20 bases sitting between them.

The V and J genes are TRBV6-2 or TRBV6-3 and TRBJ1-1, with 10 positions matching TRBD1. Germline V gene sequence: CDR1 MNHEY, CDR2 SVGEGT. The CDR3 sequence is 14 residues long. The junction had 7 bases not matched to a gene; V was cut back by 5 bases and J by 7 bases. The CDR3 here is CASSDLDRGVEAFF. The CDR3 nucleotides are TGTGCCAGCAGTGACCTGGACAGGGGGGTTGAAGCTTTCTTT.

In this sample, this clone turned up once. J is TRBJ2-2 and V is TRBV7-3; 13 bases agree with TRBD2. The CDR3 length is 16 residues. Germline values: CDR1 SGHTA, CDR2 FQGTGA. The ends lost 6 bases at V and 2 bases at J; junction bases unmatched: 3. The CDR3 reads CASRRTSGGNTGELFF. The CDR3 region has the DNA TGTGCCAGCAGACGGACTAGCGGGGGAAACACCGGGGAGCTGTTTTTT.

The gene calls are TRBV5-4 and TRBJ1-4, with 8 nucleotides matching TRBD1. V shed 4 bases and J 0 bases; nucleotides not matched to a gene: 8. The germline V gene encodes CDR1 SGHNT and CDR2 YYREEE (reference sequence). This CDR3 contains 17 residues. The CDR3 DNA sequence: TGTGCCAGCAGCCGACAGGGGAGTTATGCAACTAATGAAAAACTGTTTTTT. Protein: CASSRQGSYATNEKLFF.

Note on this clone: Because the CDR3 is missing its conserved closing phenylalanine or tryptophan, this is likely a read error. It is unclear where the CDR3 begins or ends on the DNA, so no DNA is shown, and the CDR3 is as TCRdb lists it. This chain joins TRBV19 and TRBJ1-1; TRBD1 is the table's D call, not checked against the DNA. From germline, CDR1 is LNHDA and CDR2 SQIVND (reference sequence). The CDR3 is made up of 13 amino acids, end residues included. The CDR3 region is CASSSTTRTGPNY.

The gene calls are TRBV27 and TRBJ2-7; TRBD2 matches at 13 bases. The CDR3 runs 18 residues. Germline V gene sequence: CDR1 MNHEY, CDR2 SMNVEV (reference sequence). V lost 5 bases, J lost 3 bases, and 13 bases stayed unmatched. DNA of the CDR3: TGTGCCAGCAGTAAGGGACTAGCGGGGTTAGGACACAACTACGAGCAGTACTTC. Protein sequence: CASSKGLAGLGHNYEQYF.

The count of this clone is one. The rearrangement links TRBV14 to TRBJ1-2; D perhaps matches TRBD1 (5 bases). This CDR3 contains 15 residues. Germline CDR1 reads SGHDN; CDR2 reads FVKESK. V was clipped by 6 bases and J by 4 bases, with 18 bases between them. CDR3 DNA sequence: TGTGCCAGCAGTCCCGGGGGGAGGGGCAGCTATGGCTACACCTTC. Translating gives CASSPGGRGSYGYTF.

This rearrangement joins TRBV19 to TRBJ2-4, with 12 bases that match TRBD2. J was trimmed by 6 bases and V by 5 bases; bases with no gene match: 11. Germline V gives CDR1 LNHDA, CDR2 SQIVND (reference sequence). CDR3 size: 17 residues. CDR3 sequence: CASSPLAGGVMGNIQYF. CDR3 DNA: TGTGCCAGTAGTCCCCTAGCGGGAGGGGTGATGGGAAACATTCAGTACTTC.

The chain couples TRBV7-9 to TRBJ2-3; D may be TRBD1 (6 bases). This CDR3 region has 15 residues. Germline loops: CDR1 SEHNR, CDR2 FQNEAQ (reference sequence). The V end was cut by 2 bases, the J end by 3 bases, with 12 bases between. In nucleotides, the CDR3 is TGTGCCAGCAGCTTACGGGACATAAGGACAGATACGCAGTATTTT. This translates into CASSLRDIRTDTQYF.

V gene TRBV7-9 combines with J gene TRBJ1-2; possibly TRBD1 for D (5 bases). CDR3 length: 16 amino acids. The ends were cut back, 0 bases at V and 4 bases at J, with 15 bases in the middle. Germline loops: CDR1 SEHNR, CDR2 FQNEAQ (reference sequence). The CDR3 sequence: CASSLAGSGILYGYTF. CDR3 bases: TGTGCCAGCAGCTTAGCGGGGTCAGGGATCCTCTATGGCTACACCTTC.

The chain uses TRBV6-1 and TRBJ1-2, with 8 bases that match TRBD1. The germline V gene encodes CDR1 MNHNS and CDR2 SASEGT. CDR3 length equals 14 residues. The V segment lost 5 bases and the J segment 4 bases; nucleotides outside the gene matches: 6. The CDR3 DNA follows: TGTGCCAGCAGTCCCCGACAGGGGTCCTATGGCTACACCTTC. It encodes CASSPRQGSYGYTF.

CDR3 loop: CASSEARNYGYTF. The CDR3 region has the DNA TGTGCCAGCAGTGAAGCGCGGAACTATGGCTACACCTTC. V gene TRBV2 combines with J gene TRBJ1-2; no firm D call. Germline-derived CDR1 and CDR2 are SNHLY and FYNNEI. The CDR3 consists of 13 residues. Trimming shortened V by 0 bases and J by 2 bases, and 4 bases separated the two germline ends.

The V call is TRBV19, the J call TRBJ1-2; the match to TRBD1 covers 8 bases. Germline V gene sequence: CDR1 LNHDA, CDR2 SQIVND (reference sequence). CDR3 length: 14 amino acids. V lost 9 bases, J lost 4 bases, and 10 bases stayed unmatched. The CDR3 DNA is TGTGCCAGCCGGTCCCGGGACAGGTTCTATGGCTACACCTTC. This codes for CASRSRDRFYGYTF.